Below are 17 T cell receptor beta chains sequenced from a single sample in a study of early T cells in non-severe SARS-CoV-2 infection. TCRdb processed the 5' RACE reads anew with MiXCR; each CDR3 protein has one entry. The data hold around 67,000 distinct CDR3 sequences, with roughly 10% observed a single time. Specimen: whole blood. The receptor set was obtained from an adult who was a healthcare worker with PCR-confirmed SARS-CoV-2 infection or an uninfected control (not recorded which).

This clonotype was counted between two and nine times. The chain carries TRBV5-4 and TRBJ2-7; the D gene is possibly TRBD2 (6 bases). V shed 4 bases and J shed 2 bases, with 13 bases lying between them. This CDR3 has 14 residues. Germline assignment: CDR1 SGHNT and CDR2 YYREEE (reference sequence). CDR3 coding DNA: TGTGCCAGCAGCGGTCGGGACTCCGCCTACGAGCAGTACTTC. Translated: CASSGRDSAYEQYF.

This clonotype was counted many times. V and J are TRBV5-1 and TRBJ2-1; TRBD2 agrees at 12 bases. The CDR3 runs to 16 residues. The V gene end was trimmed by 1 base and the J gene end by 9 bases; junction bases not matched to a gene: 8. Germline V gene data show CDR1 as SGHRS and CDR2 as YFSETQ. This CDR3 reads CASSLSELAGGGEQFF. DNA of the CDR3: TGCGCCAGCAGCTTGTCAGAACTAGCGGGGGGCGGTGAGCAGTTCTTC.

This clonotype was seen at least ten times. The chain combines TRBV6-6 with TRBJ2-2; a possible D gene is TRBD1 (6 bases). CDR3 length equals 16 residues. The germline gives CDR1 MNHNY, CDR2 SVGAGI (reference sequence). V lost 5 bases, J lost 1 base, and 14 bases lay in between. The CDR3 nucleotides read TGTGCCAGCAGTCTCCAACGACAGGTGAACACCGGGGAGCTGTTTTTT. Translated, it gives CASSLQRQVNTGELFF.

In its sample, this clonotype was seen many times. The chain joins TRBV12-3 or TRBV12-4 to TRBJ1-2, with a weak D call TRBD1 (6 bases). Trimming stripped 6 bases from V and 4 bases from J, with 12 bases between. This CDR3 comprises 13 residues. The CDR3 here is CASSYRAGYGYTF. The CDR3 DNA sequence: TGTGCCAGCAGCTACAGGGCTGGCTATGGCTACACCTTC.

V is TRBV4-3 and J is TRBJ2-7; D ambiguous. V was trimmed by 0 bases and J by 3 bases, leaving 12 bases between them. Germline V gene data show CDR1 as LGHNA and CDR2 as YSLEER. CDR3 length: 15 amino acids. CDR3 sequence: CASSQDGSQDYEQYF. DNA of the CDR3: TGCGCCAGCAGCCAAGACGGTAGCCAAGACTACGAGCAGTACTTC.

This chain connects TRBV27 to TRBJ1-1; possibly TRBD1 for D (6 bases). The CDR3 extends over 14 amino acids. Germline CDR1 is MNHEY and CDR2 is SMNVEV (reference sequence). Trimming removed 1 base from V and 3 bases from J, with 9 bases in between. The DNA of the CDR3 is TGTGCCAGCAGTTTATATCCAGGGGACACTGAAGCTTTCTTT. Translating gives CASSLYPGDTEAFF.

This chain connects TRBV12-3 or TRBV12-4 to TRBJ2-7, with D perhaps matching TRBD1 (5 bases). Trimming pared 6 bases from V and 3 bases from J, leaving 12 bases between. This CDR3 spans 13 amino acids. The CDR3 is CASSRTRNYEQYF. CDR3 DNA sequence: TGTGCCAGCAGCCGGACAAGAAACTACGAGCAGTACTTC.

Concerning this clonotype: Given a much more abundant clone one base away, this may be a read error. The genes are TRBV7-2 and TRBJ1-2; a weak D match, TRBD1 (6 bases). Trimming pared 2 bases from V and 3 bases from J, leaving 16 bases between. The CDR3 has 16 amino acids. CDR1 and CDR2 (germline): SGHTA, FQGNSA. CDR3 sequence: CASSLPRTVGDYGYTF. DNA for the CDR3: TGTGCCAGCAGCTTACCTAGGACAGTGGGCGACTATGGCTACACCTTC.

This clonotype was recorded many times. V is TRBV19 and J is TRBJ1-2, with a weak D call TRBD1 (5 bases). V shed 1 base and J shed 8 bases, with 20 bases lying between them. CDR3 length: 16 residues. CDR1 and CDR2 (germline): LNHDA, SQIVND (reference sequence). This CDR3 reads CASSIASGLRWDGYTF. The CDR3 DNA reads as TGTGCCAGTAGTATAGCCTCCGGCTTGCGGTGGGACGGCTACACCTTC.

This clonotype was detected many times. The chain links TRBV19 to TRBJ2-7; D uncertain. Germline V gene lookup returns CDR1 LNHDA and CDR2 SQIVND (reference sequence). This CDR3 region has 14 residues. V lost 3 bases, J lost 2 bases, and 11 bases lay in between. The CDR3 DNA sequence: TGTGCCAGTAGTATTCGGATAGGGACCTACGAGCAGTACTTC. It encodes CASSIRIGTYEQYF.

This clonotype was picked up many times. The V gene is TRBV20-1, the J gene TRBJ2-4; possibly TRBD2 for D (5 bases). V lost 0 bases and J lost 2, with 5 bases in between. CDR1 is DFQATT, CDR2 SNEGSKA, per germline (reference sequence). The CDR3 sequence is 13 residues long. CDR3 bases: TGCAGTGCTAGAGACGGGACCAAAAACATTCAGTACTTC. Protein: CSARDGTKNIQYF.

This clonotype was counted between two and nine times. CDR3: CASSKDRMNTEAFF. CDR3 bases: TGCGCCAGCAGCAAGGACAGGATGAACACTGAAGCTTTCTTT. The rearrangement links TRBV5-1 to TRBJ1-1; TRBD1 matches 7 bases. The J segment lost 0 bases and the V segment lost 4 bases, leaving 3 bases of the junction unmatched. Per the germline V gene, CDR1 is SGHRS and CDR2 is YFSETQ. The CDR3 loop spans 14 amino acids. Filled out from reference TRBV5-1 and TRBJ1-1, the complete variable domain reads KAGVTQTPRYLIKTRGQQVTLSCSPISGHRSVSWYQQTPGQGLQFLFEYFSETQRNKGNFPGRFSGRQFSNSRSEMNVSTLELGDSALYLCASSKDRMNTEAFFGQGTRLTVV.

With respect to this clonotype: A clone one base away is much larger, so this may be a read error. CDR3 sequence: CVSSLQGNNPLHF. The CDR3 bases are TGTGTCAGCAGCTTACAGGGTAATAATCCCCTCCACTTT. The rearrangement joins TRBV5-4 to TRBJ1-6; D might be TRBD1 (6 bases). The CDR3 runs 13 residues. Germline assignment: CDR1 SGHNT and CDR2 YYREEE (reference sequence).

This clonotype appeared a few times. The chain has TRBV12-3 or TRBV12-4 and TRBJ2-7, with 7 bases identical to TRBD1. J was trimmed by 6 bases and V by 6 bases; bases with no gene match: 2. The CDR3 totals 11 residues. The CDR3 protein is CASRYRGEQYF. The DNA of the CDR3 is TGTGCCAGCAGGTACAGGGGCGAGCAGTACTTC.

The chain has TRBV12-3 or TRBV12-4 and TRBJ2-3; no clear D. V lost 8 bases to trimming and J lost 5 bases, with 17 bases between them. This CDR3 region has 14 residues. The CDR3 DNA reads as TGTGCCAGCTTTCCTAGTGTTCTTGGAGATACGCAGTATTTT. The encoded protein is CASFPSVLGDTQYF.

The CDR3 DNA sequence: TGCAGCGTTGTGGATCCGGGCTACGAGCAGTACTTC. This gives the protein CSVVDPGYEQYF. The chain has TRBV29-1 and TRBJ2-7, with D hard to call. Germline V gene data show CDR1 as SQVTM and CDR2 as ANQGSEA. CDR3 length: 12 residues. Trimming removed 4 bases from V and 3 bases from J, with 10 bases in between.

This clonotype was counted at least ten times. The chain recombines TRBV27 with TRBJ1-5, with D possibly matching TRBD1 (5 bases). Between the trimmed V and J ends, which lost 10 bases and 5 bases, there was a span of 12 bases. The CDR3 has 12 amino acids. Germline CDR1 and CDR2: MNHEY and SMNVEV (reference sequence). This chain's CDR3 is CATQGVDQPQHF. The CDR3, as DNA: TGTGCCACCCAGGGTGTGGATCAGCCCCAGCATTTT.